This T cell receptor (beta chain) stems from a study of OX40 agonist ivuxolimab in advanced cancers. Study-wide results and caveats: CD4+ and CD8+ T cells in blood underwent clonal expansion by week 6 at 0.1 to 3.0 mg/kg. Among some nonresponders, normalized T-cell clonal expansion was also low.

Only in-frame clones appear in the TCRdb table, and some are missing; sequencing was by immunoSEQ multiplex PCR. The sample comprises roughly 56,000 clones, around nine tenths of which are singletons, and 0.55% to 0.65% rests with the top ten. The CDR3 loop spans 12 amino acids. Germline values: CDR1 GTSNPN, CDR2 SVGIG (reference sequence). Trimming stripped 0 bases from V and 3 bases from J, with 3 bases between. A note on this clone: The antigen remains undetermined.

The sequence was collected from an adult with an advanced solid tumor such as melanoma, head and neck, liver or kidney cancer. The specimen comprised CD4+ or CD8+ T cells sorted from blood, sampled in a trial of the OX40 agonist ivuxolimab. J is TRBJ1-5 and V is TRBV30; D gene ambiguous. The CDR3 region has the DNA TGTGCCTGGAGTGTAGTCAATCAGCCCCAGCATTTT. It translates to CAWSVVNQPQHF. Looking up the rest from reference TRBV30 and TRBJ1-5 gives the full variable domain: SQTIHQWPATLVQPVGSPLSLECTVEGTSNPNLYWYRQAAGRGLQLLFYSVGIGQISSEVPQNLSASRPQDRQFILSSKKLLLSDSGFYLCAWSVVNQPQHFGDGTRLSIL.